The 15 T cell receptor beta chains below were found in one sample sequenced in a study of blood T cell repertoires in COVID-19. Clones were sequenced by immunoSEQ multiplex PCR, and TCRdb holds only the in-frame ones, with some missing. Of about 350,000 clones listed, approximately 90% are singletons. Input material: peripheral blood. The receptor source for this set is a woman aged 55 to 70 with COVID-19, enrolled during active disease.

The chain combines TRBV7-9 with TRBJ2-5; 7 bases fit TRBD2. There are 16 residues in the CDR3. The junction had 10 bases not matched to a gene; V was cut back by 5 bases and J by 1 base. CDR1 and CDR2 from the germline V gene are SEHNR and FQNEAQ (reference sequence). In nucleotides, the CDR3 is TGTGCCAGCAGCACCGGGCCGGGAGGAGTCCAAGAGACCCAGTACTTC. Protein: CASSTGPGGVQETQYF.

The rearrangement uses TRBV10-3 and TRBJ1-1; D may be TRBD1 (5 bases). The CDR3 runs 15 residues. Per the germline V gene, CDR1 is ENHRY and CDR2 is SYGVKD. Trimming shortened V by 2 bases and J by 4 bases, and 14 bases separated the two germline ends. CDR3 sequence: CAISEGAPRITEAFF. The CDR3, as DNA: TGTGCCATCAGTGAGGGGGCACCAAGGATCACTGAAGCTTTCTTT.

J is TRBJ2-5 and V is TRBV6-5, with D tentatively TRBD2 (6 bases). Trimming cost V 0 bases and J 4 bases, with 15 bases left between them. From germline, CDR1 is MNHEY and CDR2 SVGAGI. The CDR3 sequence is 16 residues long. As DNA, the CDR3 is TGTGCCAGCAGTTACTCGAGTAAACTAGCTGGAGAGACCCAGTACTTC. This translates into CASSYSSKLAGETQYF.

The V and J genes are TRBV7-8 and TRBJ2-5, with D possibly TRBD2 on 6 matching bases. V was shortened by 5 bases and J by 4 bases, with 11 bases between the two germline ends. The V gene's germline CDR1 is SGHVS and CDR2 FQNEAQ. The CDR3 is 13 amino acids. The CDR3 nucleotides are TGTGCCAGCAGCCTTGGGGGGAGAGAGACCCAGTACTTC. Translated: CASSLGGRETQYF.

The chain recombines TRBV5-4 with TRBJ2-3, with D possibly matching TRBD1 (6 bases). This CDR3 contains 15 residues. The V end lost 4 bases, the J end lost 1 base, and 13 bases lay between the germline ends. Germline CDR1 SGHNT, CDR2 YYREEE (reference sequence). CDR3 bases: TGTGCCAGCAGCCTTTACAGGGTGGGCACAGATACGCAGTATTTT. It yields the protein CASSLYRVGTDTQYF.

This rearrangement joins TRBV6-1 to TRBJ2-3, with TRBD2 matching 11 bases. This CDR3 contains 20 residues. Germline CDR1 reads MNHNS; CDR2 reads SASEGT. J gave up 2 bases and V 4 bases, and 17 bases lay outside the gene matches. CDR3 DNA sequence: TGTGCCAGCAGTGGAGAATCTGTTCGGCTAGCGGGGGGAGTCACAGATACGCAGTATTTT. It encodes CASSGESVRLAGGVTDTQYF.

The rearrangement joins TRBV30 to TRBJ1-6; no definite D call. Germline V gene data show CDR1 as GTSNPN and CDR2 as SVGIG (reference sequence). V dropped 5 bases and J dropped 9 bases, with 20 bases sitting between them. This CDR3 is 15 amino acids long. The CDR3 region is CAWDPSGLGFSPLHF. In DNA form, the CDR3 reads TGTGCCTGGGACCCCTCCGGCCTCGGGTTTTCACCCCTCCACTTT.

This clone occurred a few times. The rearrangement uses TRBV21-1 and TRBJ1-2; the table calls TRBD1, which could not be checked here. TRBV21-1 is a listed pseudogene. CDR3 length equals 11 residues. CDR3 DNA: TGTGCCAGCAGCACAGGGTTCGGCTACACCTTC. Translating gives CASSTGFGYTF.

This chain joins TRBV7-9 and TRBJ1-2; TRBD1 aligns across 7 bases. The CDR3 extends over 12 amino acids. The V gene end was trimmed by 6 bases and the J gene end by 8 bases; junction bases not matched to a gene: 6. Looked up from germline, CDR1 is SEHNR and CDR2 is FQNEAQ (reference sequence). CDR3 region: CASSPTGVGYTF. CDR3 bases: TGTGCCAGCAGTCCTACAGGGGTGGGCTACACCTTC.

The sample holds a few counts of this clone. Different DNA sequences within this sample yield the same CDR3. The chain uses TRBV19 and TRBJ1-2; TRBD1 agrees at 10 bases. This CDR3 has 13 residues. Germline CDR1 is LNHDA and CDR2 is SQIVND (reference sequence). V shed 5 bases and J 5 bases; nucleotides not matched to a gene: 2. The CDR3 reads CASSPDRGYGYTF. In nucleotides, the CDR3 is TGTGCCAGTAGTCCGGACAGGGGGTATGGCTACACCTTC.

This clone showed up just once. This sequence joins TRBV7-8 and TRBJ1-5; 7 positions match TRBD1. This CDR3 comprises 15 residues. Germline V lookup: CDR1 SGHVS, CDR2 FQNEAQ. V was clipped by 3 bases and J by 5 bases; unmatched bases: 7. The CDR3 here is CASSFRDRTYQPQHF. DNA of the CDR3: TGTGCCAGCAGCTTCCGGGACAGAACTTATCAGCCCCAGCATTTT.

This chain connects TRBV7-8 to TRBJ1-2, with TRBD1 matching over 9 bases. Germline V gene lookup returns CDR1 SGHVS and CDR2 FQNEAQ. The ends lost 4 bases at V and 4 bases at J; junction bases unmatched: 10. The CDR3 length is 16 residues. The CDR3 DNA is TGTGCCAGCAGCTCCCGGGACAGGGAGCGGGGCTATGGCTACACCTTC. Translated: CASSSRDRERGYGYTF. Combining the CDR3 with reference TRBV7-8 and TRBJ1-2 gives the whole variable domain GAGVSQSPRYKVAKRGQDVALRCDPISGHVSLFWYQQALGQGPEFLTYFQNEAQLDKSGLPSDRFFAERPEGSVSTLKIQRTQQEDSAVYLCASSSRDRERGYGYTFGSGTRLTVV.

The gene calls are TRBV5-8 and TRBJ2-7; maybe TRBD1 (6 bases). This CDR3 has 14 amino acids. CDR1 and CDR2 from the germline V gene are SGHTS and YDEGEE. Trimming stripped 1 base from V and 1 base from J, with 9 bases between. This chain's CDR3 is CASSLFRGSYEQYF. In DNA form, the CDR3 reads TGTGCCAGCAGCTTGTTCAGGGGTTCCTACGAGCAGTACTTC.

The count of this clone is one. J is TRBJ2-7 and V is TRBV5-1; the match to TRBD1 covers 10 bases. Germline V gene lookup returns CDR1 SGHRS and CDR2 YFSETQ. CDR3 length: 17 residues. J gave up 7 bases and V 3 bases, and 16 bases lay outside the gene matches. The CDR3 sequence: CASSSHSVGQGRGEQYF. The CDR3 DNA reads as TGCGCCAGCAGCTCCCACTCGGTGGGACAGGGGAGGGGTGAGCAGTACTTC.

This chain uses TRBV29-1 with TRBJ2-3; a weak D match, TRBD2 (5 bases). Germline CDR1 SQVTM, CDR2 ANQGSEA. V lost 4 bases and J 0 bases, leaving 11 bases between the germline ends. The CDR3 sequence is 14 residues long. The DNA of the CDR3 is TGCAGCGTTGGAGGGTACTCTAGCACAGATACGCAGTATTTT. Translated, it gives CSVGGYSSTDTQYF.